This T cell receptor beta chain was obtained from a study of T cells in Graves' hyperthyroidism and ophthalmopathy. Points from the study as a whole: Blood held most thyroid clonotypes expanded above 0.001 frequency.

Clinical symptoms, serum thyroxine and TRAb, thyroid ultrasound and orbital computed tomography were used for the diagnoses. Isolation of PBMCs was performed on roughly 9 ml fresh peripheral blood. It was RNA transcripts that yielded the amplified TCR beta CDR3 regions. The primer set for the first-round RT-PCR of the TCR CDR3 was HTBI. One entry per CDR3 protein, called by TCRdb with MiXCR from the multiplex PCR reads. The sample holds over 450,000 distinct CDR3 sequences, about a sixth seen once. The CDR3 has 16 residues. V was pared by 7 bases and J by 1 base, with 8 bases of the junction left unmatched. Germline CDR1 reads MDHEN; CDR2 reads SYDVKM. There are many counts of this clonotype. No antigen is known for it.

Sequenced: blood. The sequence came from a woman aged 18-29 years with Graves' ophthalmopathy. V usage is TRBV28 and J usage is TRBJ2-1, with TRBD2 matching over 9 bases. CDR3 protein: CASIRGSGGSYNEQFF. The CDR3 nucleotides read TGTGCCAGCATCCGGGGTAGCGGGGGTTCCTACAATGAGCAGTTCTTC.